The rows below give T cell receptor beta chains drawn from one sample of a study of identical twins. TCRdb processed the 5' RACE reads anew with MiXCR; each CDR3 protein has one entry. The sample contains about 500,000 distinct CDR3 sequences, roughly 13% of which appear only once. Another study also made use of these data, one on yellow fever vaccine responses in identical twins.

Sequenced material: CD4+ T cells sorted from blood. The source is a woman aged 18-35 years in good health. Both conserved end residues are part of each CDR3. Each record gives: D gene, V gene, J gene, clone size, CDR3 DNA, CDR3 protein. The D gene is left open where the match is weak. Expanded clones are given a class, and other clones once, few, many or no size at all.

>TRBD1|TRBV27|TRBJ1-5|few
TGTGCCAGCAGTCGGTCCGCCCCAGGGGGCGGACAGCCCCAGCATTTT
CASSRSAPGGGQPQHF
>.|TRBV20-1|TRBJ2-7|many
TGCAGTGCTGGGACCCAGGGGCGTACCTACGAGCAGTACTTC
CSAGTQGRTYEQYF
>TRBD2|TRBV4-3|TRBJ2-1|few
TGCGCCAGCAGCCAGTCATTTGGGGTAGCGGGAGGCCCCTACAATGAGCAGTTCTTC
CASSQSFGVAGGPYNEQFF
>TRBD1|TRBV7-9|TRBJ2-1|few
TGTGCCAGCAGCAAGGACAGGCCTACTCGCGATGAGCAGTTCTTC
CASSKDRPTRDEQFF
>TRBD1|TRBV19|TRBJ2-7|.
TGTGCCAGTAGTATGTTCGCGGGACAGGGTTTTGCCGAGCAGTACTTC
CASSMFAGQGFAEQYF
>TRBD1|TRBV10-3|TRBJ2-2|few
TGTGCCATCACCACAGGACAGGCTAAAAACACCGGGGAGCTGTTTTTT
CAITTGQAKNTGELFF
>TRBD1|TRBV20-1|TRBJ2-7|few
TGCAGTGCTCAGGGGGTGTCGGGCGTCGAGCAGTACTTC
CSAQGVSGVEQYF
>.|TRBV4-2|TRBJ2-7|few
TGTGCCAGCAGCCAAGAAGACTACCTGAGCTCCTACGAGCAGTACTTC
CASSQEDYLSSYEQYF
>.|TRBV6-1|TRBJ2-3|.
TGTGCTTCGCAGCTCGGGGCCACAGATACGCAGTATTTT
CASQLGATDTQYF
>.|TRBV9|TRBJ2-1|few
TGTGCCAGCAGCGTACAGCGGACGGGATCCTACAATGAGCAGTTCTTC
CASSVQRTGSYNEQFF
>TRBD2|TRBV7-3|TRBJ2-1|few
TGTGCCAGCGGGGGGGACTACTACAATGAGCAGTTCTTC
CASGGDYYNEQFF
>.|TRBV6-5|TRBJ2-3|.
TGTGCCAGCAGTTACTCCCGGGGTGCAGATACGCAGTATTTT
CASSYSRGADTQYF
>.|TRBV6-1|TRBJ2-7|few
TGTGCCAGCCTTAGTCGGGGGCCCGGGTACGAGCAGTACTTC
CASLSRGPGYEQYF
>.|TRBV30|TRBJ2-5|few
TGTGCCTGGATTGCGGGTTCCACCGGGACCCAGTACTTC
CAWIAGSTGTQYF
>.|TRBV4-3|TRBJ2-3|.
TGCGCCAGCAGCCAGGCGTGGACTGTCGACACAGATACGCAGTATTTT
CASSQAWTVDTDTQYF
>TRBD2|TRBV7-2|TRBJ2-1|.
TGTGCCAGCAGCCGACTAGCGGGTTACTCGGACCAGTTCTTC
CASSRLAGYSDQFF
>.|TRBV9|TRBJ2-5|.
TGTGCCAGCAGCGTAGGGGGGGCAAAAGAGACCCAGTACTTC
CASSVGGAKETQYF
>TRBD2|TRBV9|TRBJ2-3|many
TGTGCCAGCAGCCAGGGACTAGACTACACAGATACGCAGTATTTT
CASSQGLDYTDTQYF
>TRBD2|TRBV20-1|TRBJ2-1|few
TGCAGTGCTCCCATGCGACTAGCGGGCAGGGGCGAGCAGTTCTTC
CSAPMRLAGRGEQFF
>TRBD1|TRBV7-2|TRBJ2-7|few
TGTGCCGGGCCCAGGGGGCCTTCCTACGAGCAGTACTTC
CAGPRGPSYEQYF
>.|TRBV5-1|TRBJ1-4|.
TGCGCCAGCAGCGTTGGACAACCCAGAAATGAAAAACTGTTTTTT
CASSVGQPRNEKLFF
>TRBD2|TRBV7-3|TRBJ2-3|few
TGTGCCAGCGCGGGGGGGACTAGCACAGATACGCAGTATTTT
CASAGGTSTDTQYF
>.|TRBV6-1|TRBJ2-3|.
TGTGCCAGCAGTGCCCTTACTAGGGAAACGTCAGATACGCAGTATTTT
CASSALTRETSDTQYF
>TRBD1|TRBV29-1|TRBJ2-5|.
TGCAGCGTTGAGGGACAGGGGGCGCGGGAGACCCAGTACTTC
CSVEGQGARETQYF
>TRBD2|TRBV20-1|TRBJ2-7|.
TGCAGTGCCCGTACTAGCGGGAGGTACGAGCAGTACTTC
CSARTSGRYEQYF
>.|TRBV7-8|TRBJ1-5|.
TGTGCCAGCAGCTCGACTTGGGAAAGCGATCAGCCCCAGCATTTT
CASSSTWESDQPQHF